This T cell receptor (beta chain) was sequenced for a study of blood T cell repertoires in COVID-19 (dated by TCRdb to 2020 to 2022). Turning to the overall study: Samples covering the acute and convalescent phases of COVID-19 were provided by collaborators in the United States, Italy and Spain. Where HLA class I and class II types were available, the types were taken from metadata supplied by the sample provider, not from assay-based typing. The dataset comprised deeply sampled blood TCRbeta repertoires from subjects exposed to, actively infected with, or recovered from COVID-19. The repertoires were released in a freely available public database intended as a resource for research on the immune response to SARS-CoV-2. Nearly every sample came with metadata listing a de-identified subject ID, COVID-19 status, age in years and sex. The samples were drawn from two sources: the first 160 participants of the ongoing ImmuneRACE study, and 1,254 subjects contributed by 6 global collaborators. The prospective study material was composed of cDNA or gDNA derived from T cells, B-cell-depleted T cells, or PBMCs.

TCRbeta CDR3 regions were amplified from genomic DNA using the immunoSEQ Assay, a bias-controlled multiplex PCR. The original methods were these. Within the assay, amplification of reference gene primers was used to estimate how many nucleated cells each sample contained. To quantify the absolute abundance of each unique TCRbeta CDR3 rearrangement, sequence reads were collapsed and filtered. Productive Simpson clonality was computed per sample as the square root of Simpson's diversity index over productive rearrangements. TCRdb carries this immuneACCESS record with in-frame sequences only. Its versions omit some clonotypes, under half of them owing to an unresolved V gene in the studies checked, with the rest unexplained. V and J calls and clone size are as listed in that table; D and trimming were resolved from the DNA. A total of fewer than 250,000 clones appear in this sample, approximately 83% of them only once. Approximately 3.8% of the sample goes to the ten largest clones.

Here is what the overall study found, with its caveats: Clinical and demographic metadata were provided uncurated, with the amount varying by source and participant.

As regards this clone: The antigen it binds to is not known. No much larger clonotype is one base removed from it; base qualities were not supplied.

Enrolling through a virtual design, the prospective study's participants ranged in age from roughly 18 to 90 years and lived across roughly 23 United States geographic areas. Cohort assignment in the prospective study relied on participant-reported clinical history from a screening survey and a study questionnaire. Exposed participants had been in contact with someone with a PCR-confirmed or clinician-diagnosed COVID-19 case within 2 weeks of study entry. Each participant in the prospective study had whole blood, serum and a nasopharyngeal or oropharyngeal swab collected by mobile phlebotomists. Additional blood draws and questionnaires over an approximately 2-month period could optionally be provided by prospective study participants. Prospective study blood samples were shipped either frozen or at room temperature before DNA extraction. The origin of this receptor is a woman aged 40 to 50 who had been exposed to COVID-19. Material: PBMCs or T cells enriched from blood (not recorded which).

The CDR3 protein: CASSPPGQVYYGYTF. The DNA sequence is TGTGCCAGCAGCCCGCCGGGACAGGTATACTATGGCTACACCTTC. The chain couples TRBV5-4 to TRBJ1-2; TRBD1 aligns with 8 central bases. Sequences SGHNT (CDR1) and YYREEE (CDR2) are obtained from the germline V gene (reference sequence). Trimming takes 4 bases off V and 3 bases off J; junction bases not matched to a gene: 8. There are 15 amino acids in the CDR3, from cysteine to phenylalanine inclusive. Only the CDR3 DNA stays, 45 bases, in frame from base 1.